This T cell receptor beta chain was profiled in a study of blood T cells in healthy people across ages. Study-wide findings and caveats: There was no known CMV status for donors, so expanded clonotype changes were possibly confounded.

A second PCR of 7 to 11 cycles used a sample-barcoded 5' primer and a J-beta primer mix. TCRdb processed the 5' RACE reads anew with MiXCR; each CDR3 protein has one entry. The sample records some 640,000 distinct CDR3 sequences, roughly 50% being singletons. The V end lost 0 bases, the J end lost 3 bases, and 9 bases lay between the germline ends. Germline V gene sequence: CDR1 SGHRS, CDR2 YFSETQ. This CDR3 region has 14 residues. With respect to this clonotype: Its specificity is not known.

The chain couples TRBV5-1 to TRBJ1-1; D perhaps matches TRBD1 (5 bases). This sequence was found in an older woman in good health. The specimen was blood. CDR3 coding DNA: TGCGCCAGCAGCTTGGCAGGGACGGACACTGAAGCTTTCTTT. This translates into CASSLAGTDTEAFF.